The T cell receptor beta chain under discussion was sequenced for a study of blood T cell repertoires in COVID-19. Overall study: Sites across the United States, Italy and Spain contributed samples from acute and convalescent COVID-19. Sample material is recorded as cDNA or gDNA derived from T cells, B-cell-depleted T cells, or PBMCs.

How the authors handled the data: Using reference gene primer amplification, nucleated cell counts were estimated. The assay was immunoSEQ multiplex PCR, and TCRdb's table has in-frame clones only and misses some. The V and J calls and clone size come from that table; D and trimming were worked out from the DNA. The sample carries approximately 73,000 clones, 81% recorded once. The germline V gene encodes CDR1 SGHVS and CDR2 FNYEAQ. This CDR3 has 18 amino acids. V gave up 0 bases and J gave up 0 bases, with 12 bases separating them. The chain uses TRBV7-6 and TRBJ2-6; D uncertain. This sequence was found in a woman between 65 and 79 years old with acute or convalescent COVID-19. Sequencing input: peripheral blood. CDR3 loop: CASSLAQAQSSGANVLTF. CDR3 in DNA: TGTGCCAGCAGCTTAGCCCAGGCCCAAAGCTCTGGGGCCAACGTCCTGACTTTC.